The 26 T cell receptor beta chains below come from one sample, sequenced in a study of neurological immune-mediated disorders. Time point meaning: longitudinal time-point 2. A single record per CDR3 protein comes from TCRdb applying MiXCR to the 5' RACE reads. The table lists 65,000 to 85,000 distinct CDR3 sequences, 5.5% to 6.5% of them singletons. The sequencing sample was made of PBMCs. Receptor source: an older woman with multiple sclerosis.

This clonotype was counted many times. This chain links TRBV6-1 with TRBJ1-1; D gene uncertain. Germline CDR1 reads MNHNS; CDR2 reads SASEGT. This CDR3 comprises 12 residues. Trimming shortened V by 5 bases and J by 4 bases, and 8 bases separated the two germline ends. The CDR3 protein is CASSPRLTEAFF. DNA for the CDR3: TGTGCCAGCAGTCCTCGCCTCACTGAAGCTTTCTTT.

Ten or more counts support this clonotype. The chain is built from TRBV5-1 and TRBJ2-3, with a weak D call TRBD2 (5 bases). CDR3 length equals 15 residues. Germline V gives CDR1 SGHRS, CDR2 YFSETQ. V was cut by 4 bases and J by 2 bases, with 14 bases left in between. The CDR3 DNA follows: TGCGCCAGCAGCCGGGGATTAGGGATCACAGATACGCAGTATTTT. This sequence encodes CASSRGLGITDTQYF.

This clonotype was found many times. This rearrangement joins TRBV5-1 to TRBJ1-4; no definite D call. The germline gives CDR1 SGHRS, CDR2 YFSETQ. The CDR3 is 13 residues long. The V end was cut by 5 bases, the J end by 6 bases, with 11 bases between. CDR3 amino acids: CASSIGTDEKLFF. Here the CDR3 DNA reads TGCGCCAGCAGTATTGGTACAGATGAAAAACTGTTTTTT.

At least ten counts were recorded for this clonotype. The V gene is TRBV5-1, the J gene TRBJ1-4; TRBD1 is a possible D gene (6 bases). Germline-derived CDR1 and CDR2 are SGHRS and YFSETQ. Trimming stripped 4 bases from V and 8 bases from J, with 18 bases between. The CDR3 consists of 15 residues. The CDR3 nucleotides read TGCGCCAGCAGCCCTCCGGGGCCGAGGGGGGAAAAACTGTTTTTT. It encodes CASSPPGPRGEKLFF.

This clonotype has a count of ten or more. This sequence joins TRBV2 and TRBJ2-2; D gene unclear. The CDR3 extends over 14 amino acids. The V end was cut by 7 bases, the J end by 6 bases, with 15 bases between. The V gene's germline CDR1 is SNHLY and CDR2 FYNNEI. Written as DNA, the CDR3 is TGTGCCAGCACCCAGGTCCCCCCCGCCGGGGAGCTGTTTTTT. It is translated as CASTQVPPAGELFF.

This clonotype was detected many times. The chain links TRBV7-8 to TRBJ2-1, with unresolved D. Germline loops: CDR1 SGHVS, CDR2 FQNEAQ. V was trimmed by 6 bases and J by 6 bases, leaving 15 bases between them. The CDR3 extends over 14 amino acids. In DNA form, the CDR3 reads TGTGCCAGCAGTGTCGCTGTCCAACGCAATGAGCAGTTCTTC. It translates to CASSVAVQRNEQFF.

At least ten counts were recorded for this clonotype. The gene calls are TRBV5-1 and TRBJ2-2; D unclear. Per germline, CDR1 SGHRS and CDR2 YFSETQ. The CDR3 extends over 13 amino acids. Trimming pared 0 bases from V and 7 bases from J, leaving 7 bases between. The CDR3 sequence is CASSLGVGGELFF. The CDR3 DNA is TGCGCCAGCAGCTTGGGGGTTGGCGGGGAGCTGTTTTTT.

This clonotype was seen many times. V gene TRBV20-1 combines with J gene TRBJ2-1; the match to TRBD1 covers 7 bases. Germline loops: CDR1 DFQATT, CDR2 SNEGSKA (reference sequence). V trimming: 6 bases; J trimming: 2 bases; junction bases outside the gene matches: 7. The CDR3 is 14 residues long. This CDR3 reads CSAKTGPTYNEQFF. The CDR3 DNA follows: TGCAGTGCCAAGACAGGGCCTACCTACAATGAGCAGTTCTTC.

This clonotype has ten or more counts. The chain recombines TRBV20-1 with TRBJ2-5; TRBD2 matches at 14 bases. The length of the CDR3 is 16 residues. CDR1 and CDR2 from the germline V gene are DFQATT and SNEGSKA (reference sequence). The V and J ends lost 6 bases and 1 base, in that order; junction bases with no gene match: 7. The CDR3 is CSAGGLAGGPQETQYF. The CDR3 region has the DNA TGCAGTGCGGGCGGACTAGCGGGGGGCCCCCAAGAGACCCAGTACTTC.

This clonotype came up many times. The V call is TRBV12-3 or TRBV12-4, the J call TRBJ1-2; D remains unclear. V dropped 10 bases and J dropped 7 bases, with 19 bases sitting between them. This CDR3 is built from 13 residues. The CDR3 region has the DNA TGTGCCATCACCTATCTTAGGCGAGGTGGCTACACCTTC. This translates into CAITYLRRGGYTF.

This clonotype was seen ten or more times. Written as DNA, the CDR3 is TGCAGTGGAGATGGGCGCACTTCCGAGACCCAGTACTTC. It is translated as CSGDGRTSETQYF. The chain is built from TRBV20-1 and TRBJ2-5, with D uncertain. This CDR3 region has 13 residues. Deletions cut 7 bases from V and 5 bases from J, with 17 bases between. Germline loops: CDR1 DFQATT, CDR2 SNEGSKA (reference sequence).

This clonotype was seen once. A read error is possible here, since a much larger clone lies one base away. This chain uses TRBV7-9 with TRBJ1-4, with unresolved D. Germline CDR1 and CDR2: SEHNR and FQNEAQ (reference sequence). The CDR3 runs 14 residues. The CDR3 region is CAISFTRSAEKLFF. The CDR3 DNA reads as TGTGCCATCAGCTTTACCCGGAGCGCTGAAAAACTGTTTTTT.

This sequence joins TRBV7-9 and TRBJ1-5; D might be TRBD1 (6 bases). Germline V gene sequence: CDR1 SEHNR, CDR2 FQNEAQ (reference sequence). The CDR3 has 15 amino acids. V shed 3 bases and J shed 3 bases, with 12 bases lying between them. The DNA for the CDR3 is TGTGCCAGCAGCTTGGGGGACAAATTCAATCAGCCCCAGCATTTT. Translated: CASSLGDKFNQPQHF. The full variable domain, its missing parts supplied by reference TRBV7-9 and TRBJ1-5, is DTGVSQNPRHKITKRGQNVTFRCDPISEHNRLYWYRQTLGQGPEFLTYFQNEAQLEKSRLLSDRFSAERPKGSFSTLEIQRTEQGDSAMYLCASSLGDKFNQPQHFGDGTRLSIL.

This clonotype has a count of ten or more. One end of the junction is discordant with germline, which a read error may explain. The CDR3 sequence is CASSPHRGSSFNEQFF. The CDR3 region has the DNA TGTGCCAGCAGTCCACACCGAGGCAGTTCCTTCAATGAGCAGTTCTTC. J is TRBJ2-1 and V is TRBV7-9; D is undetermined. This CDR3 has 16 amino acids. Germline V gene sequence: CDR1 SEHNR, CDR2 FQNEAQ (reference sequence). Full variable domain (outside the CDR3, taken from reference TRBV7-9 and TRBJ2-1): DTGVSQNPRHKITKRGQNVTFRCDPISEHNRLYWYRQTLGQGPEFLTYFQNEAQLEKSRLLSDRFSAERPKGSFSTLEIQRTEQGDSAMYLCASSPHRGSSFNEQFFGPGTRLTVL.

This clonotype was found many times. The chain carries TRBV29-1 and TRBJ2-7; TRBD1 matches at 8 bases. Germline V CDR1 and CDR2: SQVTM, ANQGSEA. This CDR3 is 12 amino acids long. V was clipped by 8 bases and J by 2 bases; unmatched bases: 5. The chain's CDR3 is CSYRTGPYEQYF. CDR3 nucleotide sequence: TGCAGCTATCGGACAGGGCCCTACGAGCAGTACTTC.

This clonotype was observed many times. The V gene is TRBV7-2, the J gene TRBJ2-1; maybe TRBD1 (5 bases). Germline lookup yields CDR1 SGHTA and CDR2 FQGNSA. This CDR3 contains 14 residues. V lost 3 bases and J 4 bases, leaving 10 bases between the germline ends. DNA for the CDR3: TGTGCCAGCAGCTTCCGCGACAGATACAATGAGCAGTTCTTC. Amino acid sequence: CASSFRDRYNEQFF.

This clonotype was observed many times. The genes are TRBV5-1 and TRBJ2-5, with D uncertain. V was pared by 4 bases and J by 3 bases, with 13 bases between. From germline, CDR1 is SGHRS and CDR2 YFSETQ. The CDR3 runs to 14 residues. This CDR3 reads CASSRSGREETQYF. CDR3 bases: TGCGCCAGCAGCAGGTCCGGAAGGGAAGAGACCCAGTACTTC.

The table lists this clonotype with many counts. This chain's CDR3 is CSVEGQVYGYTF. The CDR3 DNA is TGCAGCGTTGAAGGACAGGTCTATGGCTACACCTTC. V gene TRBV29-1 combines with J gene TRBJ1-2; tentative D call: TRBD1 (6 bases). Trimming stripped 1 base from V and 4 bases from J, with 7 bases between. Per the germline V gene, CDR1 is SQVTM and CDR2 is ANQGSEA. The CDR3 is made up of 12 amino acids.

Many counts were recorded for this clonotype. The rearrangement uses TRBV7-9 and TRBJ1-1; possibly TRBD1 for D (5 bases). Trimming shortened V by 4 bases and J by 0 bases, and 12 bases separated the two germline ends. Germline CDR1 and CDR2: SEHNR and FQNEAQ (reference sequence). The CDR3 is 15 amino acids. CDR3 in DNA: TGTGCCAGCAGCTCCGGGACTCCACTGAACACTGAAGCTTTCTTT. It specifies CASSSGTPLNTEAFF. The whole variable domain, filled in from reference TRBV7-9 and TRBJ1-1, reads DTGVSQNPRHKITKRGQNVTFRCDPISEHNRLYWYRQTLGQGPEFLTYFQNEAQLEKSRLLSDRFSAERPKGSFSTLEIQRTEQGDSAMYLCASSSGTPLNTEAFFGQGTRLTVV.

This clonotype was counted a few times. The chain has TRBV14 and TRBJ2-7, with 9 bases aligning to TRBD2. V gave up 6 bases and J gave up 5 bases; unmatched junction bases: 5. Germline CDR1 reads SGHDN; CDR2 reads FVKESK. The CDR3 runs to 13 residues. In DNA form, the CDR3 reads TGTGCCAGCAGTCGGACTAGCGCAAACGAGCAGTACTTC. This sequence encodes CASSRTSANEQYF.

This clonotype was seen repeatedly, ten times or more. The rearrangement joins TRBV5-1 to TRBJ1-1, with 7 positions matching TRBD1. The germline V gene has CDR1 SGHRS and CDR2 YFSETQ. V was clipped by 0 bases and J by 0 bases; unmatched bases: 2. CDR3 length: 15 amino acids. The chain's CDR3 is CASSLEGAMNTEAFF. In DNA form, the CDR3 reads TGCGCCAGCAGCTTGGAGGGGGCCATGAACACTGAAGCTTTCTTT. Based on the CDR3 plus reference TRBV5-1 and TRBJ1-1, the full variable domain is KAGVTQTPRYLIKTRGQQVTLSCSPISGHRSVSWYQQTPGQGLQFLFEYFSETQRNKGNFPGRFSGRQFSNSRSEMNVSTLELGDSALYLCASSLEGAMNTEAFFGQGTRLTVV.

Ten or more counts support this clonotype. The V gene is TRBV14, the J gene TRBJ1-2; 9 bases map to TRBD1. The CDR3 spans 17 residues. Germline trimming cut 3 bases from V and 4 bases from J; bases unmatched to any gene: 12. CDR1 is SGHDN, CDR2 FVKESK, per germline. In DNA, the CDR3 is TGTGCCAGCAGCCACAAAGGGGGACAGGGCACCCTCTATGGCTACACCTTC. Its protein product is CASSHKGGQGTLYGYTF.

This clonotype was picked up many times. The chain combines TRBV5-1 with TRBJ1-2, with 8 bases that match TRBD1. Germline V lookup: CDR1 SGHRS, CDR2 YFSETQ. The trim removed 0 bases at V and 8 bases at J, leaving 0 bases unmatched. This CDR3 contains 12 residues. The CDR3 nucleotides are TGCGCCAGCAGCTTGGGACAGGGGGGCTACACCTTC. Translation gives CASSLGQGGYTF.

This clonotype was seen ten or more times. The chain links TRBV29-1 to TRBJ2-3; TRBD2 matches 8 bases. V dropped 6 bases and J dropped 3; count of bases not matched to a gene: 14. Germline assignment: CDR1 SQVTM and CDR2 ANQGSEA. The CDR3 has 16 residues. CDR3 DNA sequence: TGCAGCGTCCCCTGGCGGGGGGCAGGGGTTACAGATACGCAGTATTTT. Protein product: CSVPWRGAGVTDTQYF.

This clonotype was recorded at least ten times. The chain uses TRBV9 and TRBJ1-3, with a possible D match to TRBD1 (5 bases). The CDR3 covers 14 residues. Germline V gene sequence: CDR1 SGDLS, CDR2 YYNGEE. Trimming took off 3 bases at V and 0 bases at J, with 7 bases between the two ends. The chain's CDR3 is CASSGQPSGNTIYF. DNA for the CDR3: TGTGCCAGCAGCGGACAGCCCTCTGGAAACACCATATATTTT.

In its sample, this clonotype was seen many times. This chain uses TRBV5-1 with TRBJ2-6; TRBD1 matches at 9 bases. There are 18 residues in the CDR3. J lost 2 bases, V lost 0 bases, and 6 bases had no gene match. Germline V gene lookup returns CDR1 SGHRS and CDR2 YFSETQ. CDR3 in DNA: TGCGCCAGCAGCTTGGTGGGGACAGGGCCGACTGGGGCCAACGTCCTGACTTTC. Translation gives CASSLVGTGPTGANVLTF.